This TCR beta chain was sequenced during a study of T cell responses to AZD1222 COVID-19 vaccine. Study-level findings and limits: Breadth and depth of Spike-specific TCRs rose after two AZD1222 doses. The donor group comprised mostly white British people and more females; the analysis possibly underestimated clonal diversity. Only six AZD1222 recipients tested seropositive at baseline. The span of vaccine-associated CD4 TCRs extended across spike, with dominance at 160-218 and 743-854.

Regarding this clone: Its antigen remains unidentified.

Clones were sequenced by immunoSEQ multiplex PCR, and TCRdb holds only the in-frame ones, with some missing. The repertoire holds about 150,000 clones, with about 91% as singletons. There are 14 residues in the CDR3. Germline lookup yields CDR1 ENHRY and CDR2 SYGVKD. With 0 bases removed from V and 5 bases from J, the gap between germline ends came to 10 bases. The chain joins TRBV10-3 to TRBJ2-5, with D possibly being TRBD2 (5 bases). Specimen: peripheral blood, collected on day 0 of AZD1222 vaccination. The clonotype comes from an adult in good health. CDR3 sequence reads: CAISESSGGETQYF. CDR3 DNA sequence: TGTGCCATCAGTGAGTCGAGTGGAGGCGAGACCCAGTACTTC.